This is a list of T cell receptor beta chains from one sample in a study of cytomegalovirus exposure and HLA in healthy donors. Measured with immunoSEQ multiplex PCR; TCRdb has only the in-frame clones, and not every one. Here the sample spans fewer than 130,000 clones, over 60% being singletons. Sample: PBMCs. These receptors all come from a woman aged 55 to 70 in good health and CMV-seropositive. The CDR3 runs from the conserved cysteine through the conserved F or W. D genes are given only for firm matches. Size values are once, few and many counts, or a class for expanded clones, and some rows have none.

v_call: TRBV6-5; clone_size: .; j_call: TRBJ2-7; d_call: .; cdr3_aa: CASTNRKAGLREQYF; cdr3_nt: TGTGCCAGCACCAACCGGAAGGCAGGGCTGCGCGAGCAGTACTTC
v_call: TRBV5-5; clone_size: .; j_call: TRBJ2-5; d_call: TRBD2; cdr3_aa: CASSLLLAGVGRETQYF; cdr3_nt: TGTGCCAGCAGCTTGCTACTAGCGGGAGTGGGGCGGGAGACCCAGTACTTC
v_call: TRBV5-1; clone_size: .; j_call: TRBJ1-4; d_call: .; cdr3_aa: CASRARTNEKLFF; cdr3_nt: TGCGCCAGCAGGGCCAGAACTAATGAAAAACTGTTTTTT
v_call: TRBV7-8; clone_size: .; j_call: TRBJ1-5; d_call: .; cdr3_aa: CASSLQGRGNQPQHF; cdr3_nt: TGTGCCAGCAGCTTACAGGGTCGCGGCAATCAGCCCCAGCATTTT
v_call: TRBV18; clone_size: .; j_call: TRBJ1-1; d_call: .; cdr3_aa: CASSQQPKNTEAFF; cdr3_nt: TGTGCCAGCTCACAACAGCCAAAGAACACTGAAGCTTTCTTT
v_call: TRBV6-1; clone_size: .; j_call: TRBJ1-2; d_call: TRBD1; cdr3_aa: CASSETNRGPYGYTF; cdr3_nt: TGTGCCAGCAGTGAAACCAACAGGGGGCCATATGGCTACACCTTC
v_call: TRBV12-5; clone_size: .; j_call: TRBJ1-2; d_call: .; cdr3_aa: CASGLSGRFGYTF; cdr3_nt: TGTGCTAGTGGTTTGTCAGGGAGGTTTGGCTACACCTTC
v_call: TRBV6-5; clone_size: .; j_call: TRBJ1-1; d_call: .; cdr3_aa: CASSPHGGGNTEAFF; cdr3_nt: TGTGCCAGCAGTCCTCATGGGGGGGGAAACACTGAAGCTTTCTTT
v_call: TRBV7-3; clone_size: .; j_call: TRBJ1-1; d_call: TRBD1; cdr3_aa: CASSIQTGGGTEAFF; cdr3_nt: TGTGCCAGCAGCATCCAAACAGGGGGTGGAACCGAAGCTTTCTTT
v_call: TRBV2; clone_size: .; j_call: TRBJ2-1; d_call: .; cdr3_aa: CASSEDNEQFF; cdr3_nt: TGTGCCAGCAGCGAGGACAATGAGCAGTTCTTC
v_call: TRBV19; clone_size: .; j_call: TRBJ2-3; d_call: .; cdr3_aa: CASSTQDTSTDTQYF; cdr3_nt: TGTGCCAGTAGTACCCAGGACACTAGCACAGATACGCAGTATTTT
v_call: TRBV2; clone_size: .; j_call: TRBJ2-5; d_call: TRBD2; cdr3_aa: CASRETGLAGGPGWEQYF; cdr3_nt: TGTGCCAGCAGAGAGACGGGACTAGCGGGAGGGCCCGGGTGGGAGCAGTACTTC
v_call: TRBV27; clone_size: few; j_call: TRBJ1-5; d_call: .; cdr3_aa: CATARVWNQPQHF; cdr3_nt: TGTGCCACTGCCAGGGTCTGGAATCAGCCCCAGCATTTT
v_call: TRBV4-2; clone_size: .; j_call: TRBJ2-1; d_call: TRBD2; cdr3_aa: CASTPGLAAYNEQFF; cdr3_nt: TGTGCCAGCACACCCGGACTAGCGGCCTACAATGAGCAGTTCTTC
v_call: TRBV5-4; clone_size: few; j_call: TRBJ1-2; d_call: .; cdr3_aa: CASSFDSNYGYTF; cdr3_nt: TGTGCCAGCAGCTTCGACAGTAACTATGGCTACACCTTC
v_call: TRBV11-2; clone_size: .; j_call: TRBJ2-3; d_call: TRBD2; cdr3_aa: CASSLEGLAGIDTQYF; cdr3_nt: TGTGCCAGCAGCTTAGAGGGACTAGCGGGAATAGATACGCAGTATTTT